The 25 T cell receptor beta chains below come from one sample, sequenced in a study of vaccination and CD4 T cells after COVID-19. Sequencing of cultured CD4+ T cell DNA used the Oncomine TCR Beta short-read assay. TCRdb processed the PCR reads anew with MiXCR; each CDR3 protein has one entry. This table holds just under 20,000 distinct CDR3 sequences, around 45% found once. No antigen is known for these receptors. Stated treatment: 10-day PBMC culture with coronavirus spike peptide pools or control peptides (ViraFEST assay). This specimen consisted of CD4+ T cells from blood, cultured in vitro, obtained before SARS-CoV-2 vaccination. The receptor set was obtained from a human donor who had recovered from COVID-19.

This clonotype came up once. This chain joins TRBV6-2 or TRBV6-3 and TRBJ2-7; the D gene is possibly TRBD2 (6 bases). The V gene's germline CDR1 is MNHEY and CDR2 SVGEGT. This CDR3 region has 15 residues. With 7 bases removed from V and 0 bases from J, the gap between germline ends came to 16 bases. CDR3 in amino acids: CASTLLAGSSYEQYF. CDR3 sequence (DNA): TGTGCCAGCACCCTACTGGCGGGGAGCTCCTACGAGCAGTACTTC.

The V and J genes are TRBV19 and TRBJ1-3; TRBD1 might be the D (6 bases). Germline values: CDR1 LNHDA, CDR2 SQIVND (reference sequence). Trimming left V 5 bases short and J 4 bases short, with 12 bases between. This CDR3 comprises 14 residues. The CDR3 reads CASSEQGTGNTIYF. In nucleotides, the CDR3 is TGTGCCAGTAGTGAACAGGGTACCGGAAACACCATATATTTT. The entire variable domain, with the rest obtained from reference TRBV19 and TRBJ1-3, is as follows: DGGITQSPKYLFRKEGQNVTLSCEQNLNHDAMYWYRQDPGQGLRLIYYSQIVNDFQKGDIAEGYSVSREKKESFPLTVTSAQKNPTAFYLCASSEQGTGNTIYFGEGSWLTVV.

This CDR3 is CASSGGQWETQYF. The CDR3 DNA sequence: TGTGCCAGCAGCGGGGGACAATGGGAGACCCAGTACTTC. V usage is TRBV11-3 and J usage is TRBJ2-5, with D perhaps matching TRBD1 (6 bases). The CDR3 is 13 amino acids. V gave up 5 bases and J gave up 5 bases, with 12 bases separating them. CDR1 SGHNT and CDR2 YENEEA come from the germline V gene.

This clonotype was seen more than once but under ten times. CDR3: CASSPRRFSYNSPLHF. In DNA, the CDR3 is TGTGCCAGCAGCCCTCGGAGGTTCTCCTATAATTCACCCCTCCACTTT. The genes are TRBV7-8 and TRBJ1-6; D is uncertain. Germline CDR1 SGHVS, CDR2 FQNEAQ. The CDR3 covers 16 residues. The V gene lost 5 bases and the J gene lost 0 bases, with 11 bases spanning the gap. Looking up the rest from reference TRBV7-8 and TRBJ1-6 gives the full variable domain: GAGVSQSPRYKVAKRGQDVALRCDPISGHVSLFWYQQALGQGPEFLTYFQNEAQLDKSGLPSDRFFAERPEGSVSTLKIQRTQQEDSAVYLCASSPRRFSYNSPLHFGNGTRLTVT.

This clonotype was recorded a few times. The chain recombines TRBV6-5 with TRBJ2-7; 7 nucleotides align to TRBD2. V gave up 0 bases and J gave up 4 bases; unmatched junction bases: 9. CDR1 is MNHEY and CDR2 is SVGAGI in the germline V gene. The CDR3 contains 16 residues. In nucleotides, the CDR3 is TGTGCCAGCAGTTACTCCCGACTAGCCTCCGTATACGAGCAGTACTTC. Translating gives CASSYSRLASVYEQYF.

The sample holds one count of this clonotype. The chain has TRBV7-9 and TRBJ2-2, with 7 bases aligning to TRBD1. Germline CDR1 reads SEHNR; CDR2 reads FQNEAQ (reference sequence). CDR3 size: 14 residues. Trimming cost V 5 bases and J 6 bases; bases outside gene matches: 6. This CDR3 is CASSATGSAGELFF. CDR3 sequence (DNA): TGTGCCAGCAGCGCGACAGGGTCAGCCGGGGAGCTGTTTTTT.

This clonotype was recorded once. This rearrangement joins TRBV5-4 to TRBJ2-5, with 10 bases aligning to TRBD1. V lost 6 bases, J lost 3 bases, and 8 bases stayed unmatched. In germline, CDR1 is SGHNT, CDR2 YYREEE (reference sequence). This CDR3 comprises 15 residues. CDR3 nucleotide sequence: TGTGCCAGCACAAAGGGGACAGGGGCCGAAGAGACCCAGTACTTC. Protein product: CASTKGTGAEETQYF.

The rearrangement joins TRBV5-1 to TRBJ2-3; no definite D call. Trimming removed 3 bases at V and 0 bases at J, with 8 bases between. Per germline, CDR1 SGHRS and CDR2 YFSETQ. This CDR3 comprises 14 residues. This CDR3 reads CASSSTSSTDTQYF. The CDR3 coding sequence is TGCGCCAGCAGCTCAACATCGAGCACAGATACGCAGTATTTT.

V gene TRBV18 combines with J gene TRBJ2-7; D is unclear. V was shortened by 3 bases and J by 5 bases, with 17 bases between the two germline ends. CDR3 length: 15 residues. The germline gives CDR1 KGHSH, CDR2 LQKENI. Here the CDR3 DNA reads TGTGCCAGCTCACCCCGGCCGGGTTCGGGCCACGAGCAGTACTTC. This sequence encodes CASSPRPGSGHEQYF.

This clonotype was detected only a few times. The genes are TRBV20-1 and TRBJ1-2; TRBD1 might be the D (5 bases). Germline values: CDR1 DFQATT, CDR2 SNEGSKA (reference sequence). The CDR3 length is 13 residues. V gave up 2 bases and J gave up 5 bases, with 12 bases separating them. CDR3 region: CSARRDRLYGYTF. The DNA for the CDR3 is TGCAGTGCTAGACGGGACCGGCTATATGGCTACACCTTC.

The genes are TRBV7-2 and TRBJ1-6; no clear D. Germline V gene lookup returns CDR1 SGHTA and CDR2 FQGNSA. V gave up 3 bases and J gave up 7 bases, with 10 bases separating them. This CDR3 is 14 amino acids long. CDR3 protein: CASSLSYTNSPLHF. The CDR3 nucleotides are TGTGCCAGCAGCTTGTCATATACCAATTCACCCCTCCACTTT.

This clonotype came up a few times. The V call is TRBV19, the J call TRBJ2-5; TRBD2 might be the D (5 bases). CDR1 and CDR2 (germline): LNHDA, SQIVND (reference sequence). Trimming took off 6 bases at V and 4 bases at J, with 24 bases between the two ends. The CDR3 runs 17 residues. The CDR3 DNA reads as TGTGCCAGTAGGTCACCTGGGGAGAAGGCTGGTAGAGAGACCCAGTACTTC. Amino acid sequence: CASRSPGEKAGRETQYF.

The V gene is TRBV20-1, the J gene TRBJ2-7; D may be TRBD2 (5 bases). Germline V lookup: CDR1 DFQATT, CDR2 SNEGSKA (reference sequence). Trimming stripped 2 bases from V and 3 bases from J, with 11 bases between. The CDR3 has 13 amino acids. This chain's CDR3 is CSARPAGGYEQYF. CDR3 sequence (DNA): TGCAGTGCTAGACCCGCCGGAGGCTACGAGCAGTACTTC.

The chain joins TRBV7-2 to TRBJ1-6, with a tentative D call TRBD1 (5 bases). Germline V CDR1 and CDR2: SGHTA, FQGNSA. The V gene lost 5 bases and the J gene lost 5 bases, with 10 bases spanning the gap. The CDR3 is made up of 14 amino acids. CDR3 loop: CASSPRQNNSPLHF. The CDR3 DNA sequence: TGTGCCAGCAGCCCTCGACAGAATAATTCACCCCTCCACTTT.

The chain is built from TRBV2 and TRBJ2-5, with D possibly TRBD2 on 5 matching bases. CDR3 size: 13 residues. Germline lookup yields CDR1 SNHLY and CDR2 FYNNEI. V shed 8 bases and J shed 5 bases, with 15 bases lying between them. Written as DNA, the CDR3 is TGTGCCAGCGAATCTAGCAGCACTGAGACCCAGTACTTC. It specifies CASESSSTETQYF. The full variable domain, its missing parts supplied by reference TRBV2 and TRBJ2-5, is EPEVTQTPSHQVTQMGQEVILRCVPISNHLYFYWYRQILGQKVEFLVSFYNNEISEKSEIFDDQFSVERPDGSNFTLKIRSTKLEDSAMYFCASESSSTETQYFGPGTRLLVL.

The chain joins TRBV11-3 to TRBJ1-1, with 10 bases that match TRBD1. This CDR3 contains 14 residues. Germline CDR1 reads SGHNT; CDR2 reads YENEEA. Trimming cost V 1 base and J 7 bases; bases outside gene matches: 3. Here the CDR3 reads CASSLGTGGNEAFF. CDR3 nucleotides: TGTGCCAGCAGCTTAGGGACAGGGGGGAATGAAGCTTTCTTT.

This clonotype appeared once. The rearrangement links TRBV19 to TRBJ1-1; 8 bases are a match to TRBD1. V shed 2 bases and J 1 base; nucleotides not matched to a gene: 3. The CDR3 extends over 15 amino acids. The germline gives CDR1 LNHDA, CDR2 SQIVND (reference sequence). In DNA form, the CDR3 reads TGTGCCAGTAGTATACTAGGACAGGGGAACACTGAAGCTTTCTTT. It is translated as CASSILGQGNTEAFF.

The genes are TRBV11-2 and TRBJ2-3, with 12 bases fitting TRBD2. CDR3 length: 17 amino acids. The germline CDR1 and CDR2 sequences are SGHAT and FQNNGV. V was pared by 6 bases and J by 0 bases, with 7 bases of the junction left unmatched. For the CDR3, the DNA is TGTGCCAGCAGTATGACTAGCGGGGGTGCTAGCACAGATACGCAGTATTTT. Its translation: CASSMTSGGASTDTQYF.

The chain employs TRBV20-1 and TRBJ2-1, with D hard to call. CDR1 and CDR2 (germline): DFQATT, SNEGSKA (reference sequence). The CDR3 sequence is 13 residues long. V gave up 3 bases and J gave up 6 bases, with 12 bases separating them. This CDR3 is CSARMGSPNEQFF. The CDR3 DNA sequence: TGCAGTGCTAGGATGGGTAGCCCCAATGAGCAGTTCTTC.

This clonotype was seen a few times. The chain employs TRBV20-1 and TRBJ1-6; a weak D match, TRBD1 (5 bases). The CDR3 is 15 residues long. Trimming took 3 bases from V and 5 from J, leaving 14 bases between them. CDR1 is DFQATT, CDR2 SNEGSKA, per germline (reference sequence). CDR3 protein: CSASGGQGNNSPLHF. The CDR3 region has the DNA TGCAGTGCTAGTGGAGGGCAGGGCAATAATTCACCCCTCCACTTT.

This clonotype occurred a few times. The CDR3 DNA reads TGTGCCAGCTCGCCTACAGGGGGGGACGGTCAGCCCCAGCATTTT. Its protein product is CASSPTGGDGQPQHF. The genes are TRBV18 and TRBJ1-5, with 8 bases fitting TRBD1. From germline, CDR1 is KGHSH and CDR2 LQKENI. J gave up 6 bases and V 6 bases, and 10 bases lay outside the gene matches. This CDR3 is built from 15 residues.

The V call is TRBV29-1, the J call TRBJ1-2; D gene uncertain. V was cut by 7 bases and J by 6 bases, with 21 bases left in between. The germline gives CDR1 SQVTM, CDR2 ANQGSEA. This CDR3 has 14 amino acids. The CDR3 sequence: CSAIVGRLSDGYTF. The CDR3 DNA follows: TGCAGCGCCATCGTGGGCCGTCTATCCGATGGCTACACCTTC.

V is TRBV12-3 or TRBV12-4 and J is TRBJ1-2; TRBD1 aligns across 9 bases. J lost 6 bases, V lost 6 bases, and 5 bases had no gene match. The CDR3 has 13 amino acids. This CDR3 reads CASSPGQGNGYTF. CDR3 DNA sequence: TGTGCCAGCAGCCCGGGACAGGGAAATGGCTACACCTTC.

This clonotype has just one count. This chain connects TRBV2 to TRBJ2-3, with unresolved D. This CDR3 has 12 amino acids. Germline V gives CDR1 SNHLY, CDR2 FYNNEI. V was shortened by 4 bases and J by 4 bases, with 6 bases between the two germline ends. DNA for the CDR3: TGTGCCAGCAGTGCAGCGCCAGATACGCAGTATTTT. Its translation is CASSAAPDTQYF. The full variable domain, completed using reference TRBV2 and TRBJ2-3, is EPEVTQTPSHQVTQMGQEVILRCVPISNHLYFYWYRQILGQKVEFLVSFYNNEISEKSEIFDDQFSVERPDGSNFTLKIRSTKLEDSAMYFCASSAAPDTQYFGPGTRLTVL.

This rearrangement joins TRBV4-2 to TRBJ1-1; D is uncertain. Per the germline V gene, CDR1 is LGHNA and CDR2 is YNFKEQ. The CDR3 loop spans 14 amino acids. The V end was cut by 2 bases, the J end by 7 bases, with 14 bases between. The CDR3 DNA follows: TGTGCCAGCAGCCAAAGAGACCAGTTGGGTGAAGCTTTCTTT. Its protein product is CASSQRDQLGEAFF.